The rows below give T cell receptor beta chains drawn from one sample of a study of vaccination effects on CD4 cells after COVID-19. Profiled with immunoSEQ multiplex PCR; TCRdb holds only in-frame clones, not every one. The sample lists tens of thousands of clones, roughly 80% seen once, with 2.4% in the top ten. Antigens for these TCRs are unknown. The sample consisted of CD4+ T cells from PBMCs cultured with HCoV-229E spike peptides, taken before COVID-19 vaccination. The receptors were gathered from a human donor who received a COVID-19 vaccine. Each CDR3 is given without its conserved first and last residue.

TRBV9	TRBJ2-3	ASSYGDRDTQY
TRBV10-2	TRBJ2-2	ASTGTSSGELF
TRBV29-1	TRBJ2-1	SVGRGFSGSSYNEQF
TRBV19	TRBJ1-6	ASTKGGHNSPLH
TRBV2	TRBJ2-3	ASNVLPQGTDTQY
TRBV9	TRBJ2-5	ASSFSGVGETQY
TRBV5-1	TRBJ2-5	ASSSRGQETQY
TRBV24-1	TRBJ2-2	ATSDPGQGNTGELF
TRBV5-6	TRBJ2-2	ASSPGRPMNTGELF
TRBV5-6	TRBJ2-5	ASSRVQGRETQY
TRBV4-3	TRBJ2-3	ASSRARGQEADTQY
TRBV11-2	TRBJ1-3	ASSLRSSGNTIY
TRBV18	TRBJ2-5	ASSSSQETQY
TRBV10-1	TRBJ2-1	ASSESDENPYNEQF
TRBV6-5	TRBJ1-1	ASSYSFQGYTEAF
TRBV25-1	TRBJ2-3	ASSDLQGAGGTDTQY
TRBV30	TRBJ1-6	AWSSQGNSPLH
TRBV28	TRBJ1-4	ASSPQWRSNQEKLF
TRBV2	TRBJ1-5	ASRGGDLSNQPQH
TRBV27	TRBJ2-6	ASSPRTGQTFSGANVLT
TRBV6-5	TRBJ1-2	ASTLVRDDPYGYT
TRBV9	TRBJ2-3	ASSARQGARYTDTQY
TRBV12-3/TRBV12-4	TRBJ2-5	ASSPIRETQY
TRBV5-5	TRBJ1-2	ASRTGQGNYGYT
TRBV12-3/TRBV12-4	TRBJ2-3	ASKSRFPHTQY
TRBV20-1	TRBJ2-3	SASITDTQY
TRBV11-2	TRBJ1-1	ASSLVRGTGAYGEAF
TRBV6-4	TRBJ2-3	ASSPEWVAGGTTDTQY
TRBV7-2	TRBJ1-6	ASSAGVSYNSPLH
TRBV5-1	TRBJ2-5	ASSSPTYELAGYQETQY
TRBV18	TRBJ2-3	ASSPEDTQY
TRBV7-2	TRBJ2-1	ASSPPGLVTYNEQF
TRBV6-5	TRBJ1-2	ASRRDSNYGYT
TRBV6-6	TRBJ2-2	ASSSTVDAGELF
TRBV7-6	TRBJ2-5	ASSSGLEETQY
TRBV2	TRBJ2-3	ASRGTITQY
TRBV9	TRBJ2-1	ASSTQVTYNEQF
TRBV30	TRBJ2-2	AWRATLETGELF
TRBV6-5	TRBJ1-2	ASSYVWLGELA
TRBV2	TRBJ2-2	ASSYRGPANTGELF
TRBV18	TRBJ2-3	ASSPQGGTDTQY
TRBV19	TRBJ2-3	ASSLTGQGETNTQY
TRBV30	TRBJ1-1	AWIPRGGMNTEAF
TRBV5-1	TRBJ1-2	ASSEDGTRAYGYT
TRBV3-1/TRBV3-2	TRBJ2-5	ASSLRGVLQETQY
TRBV5-5	TRBJ2-6	ASSQQGSGANVLT
TRBV7-3	TRBJ2-2	ASSLTGTYNTGELF
TRBV6-5	TRBJ1-3	ASRNTGGSGNTIY
TRBV7-2	TRBJ1-1	ASSPWTLGTEAF
TRBV30	TRBJ1-1	AWRTPLTEAF
TRBV30	TRBJ2-6	ACYRYLGSGANVLT
TRBV4-2	TRBJ1-1	ASSRTGDTEAF
TRBV5-1	TRBJ2-6	ASSSNPGQHSGANVLT
TRBV7-8	TRBJ1-4	ASSLAPQGDEKLF
TRBV9	TRBJ2-4	ASSVEENIQY
TRBV30	TRBJ1-3	ASVKAGNTIY
TRBV19	TRBJ2-1	ASSSGQGIAWVNYNEQF